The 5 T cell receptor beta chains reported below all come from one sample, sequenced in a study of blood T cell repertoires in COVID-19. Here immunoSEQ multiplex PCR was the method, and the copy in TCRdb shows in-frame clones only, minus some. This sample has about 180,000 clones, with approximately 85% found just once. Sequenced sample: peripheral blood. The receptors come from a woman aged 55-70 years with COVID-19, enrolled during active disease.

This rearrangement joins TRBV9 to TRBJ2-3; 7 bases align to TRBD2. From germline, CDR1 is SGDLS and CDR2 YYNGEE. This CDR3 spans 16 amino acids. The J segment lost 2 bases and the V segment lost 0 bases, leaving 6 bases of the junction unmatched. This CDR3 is CASSVVPGGPTDTQYF. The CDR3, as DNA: TGTGCCAGCAGCGTAGTCCCGGGAGGCCCCACAGATACGCAGTATTTT.

CDR3 in amino acids: CASRPGTVSNQPQHF. The CDR3 DNA reads TGTGCCAGCAGACCCGGGACAGTTAGCAATCAGCCCCAGCATTTT. The V gene is TRBV28, the J gene TRBJ1-5, with TRBD1 matching 7 bases. Trimming cost V 6 bases and J 0 bases; bases outside gene matches: 5. Germline values: CDR1 MDHEN, CDR2 SYDVKM. CDR3 size: 15 residues.

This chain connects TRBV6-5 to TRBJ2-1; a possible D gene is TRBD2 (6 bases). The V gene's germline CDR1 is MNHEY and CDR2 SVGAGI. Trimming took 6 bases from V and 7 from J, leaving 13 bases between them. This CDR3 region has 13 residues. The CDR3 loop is CASRTFGGNEQFF. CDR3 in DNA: TGTGCCAGCAGGACCTTTGGAGGGAATGAGCAGTTCTTC.

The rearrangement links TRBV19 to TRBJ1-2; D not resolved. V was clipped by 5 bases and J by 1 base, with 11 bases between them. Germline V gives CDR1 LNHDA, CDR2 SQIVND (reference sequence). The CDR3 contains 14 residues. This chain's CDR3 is CASSPGGGNYGYTF. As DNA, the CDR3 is TGTGCCAGTAGTCCGGGAGGAGGTAACTATGGCTACACCTTC.

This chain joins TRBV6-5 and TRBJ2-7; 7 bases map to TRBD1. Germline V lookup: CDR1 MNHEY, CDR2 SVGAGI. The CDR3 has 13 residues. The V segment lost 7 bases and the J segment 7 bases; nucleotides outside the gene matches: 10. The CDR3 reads CASIGRGPGEQYV. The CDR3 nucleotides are TGTGCCAGCATAGGAAGGGGGCCGGGTGAGCAGTACGTC.